In its sample, the clone carrying this T cell receptor beta chain was seen a few times. Its antigen is not identified. TCRdb itself ran the RT-PCR reads through MiXCR, one entry per CDR3 protein. The top ten hold roughly a tenth of the sample, which has around 200,000 distinct CDR3 sequences, around 8.8% seen once. The data stem from a study of response to subunit inactivated influenza vaccine. Study-wide results and caveats: The authors suggested that every seasonal influenza vaccination recruits few new T cells.

Germline V lookup: CDR1 SGHVS, CDR2 FQNEAQ. This CDR3 comprises 14 residues. The V gene lost 5 bases and the J gene lost 0 bases, with 11 bases spanning the gap. Sequencing used non-naive T cells sorted from PBMCs, obtained on the day of vaccination. The sequence came from a man over 45 who received an inactivated influenza vaccine. The chain uses TRBV7-8 and TRBJ2-7, with D perhaps TRBD1 (5 bases). The CDR3 sequence: CASSPTGYSYEQYF. The CDR3 nucleotides read TGTGCCAGCAGCCCCACAGGTTACTCCTACGAGCAGTACTTC.